This TCR beta chain was recovered during a study of cytomegalovirus exposure and HLA in healthy donors. Whole-study context: Samples from HLA-typed donors yielded 65 million to 90 million unique TCRs in an early data release.

Study-wide findings and caveats: A later analysis reported that several of the most significant clusters appeared to be linked to common viral pathogens, among them Epstein-Barr virus. A few chains linked to CMV were shown in vitro to be specific for CMV antigens. Trimming of TCR beta V- and J-genes showed a link, identified in a later analysis, to a missense DCLRE1C variant.

60 Vbeta and 13 Jbeta primers were used in PCR. Profiled with immunoSEQ multiplex PCR; TCRdb holds only in-frame clones, not every one. The sample has about 79,000 clones, and its top ten clones hold around 4.4%. In regard to this clone: Its antigen is currently unknown.

Trimming cost V 5 bases and J 2 bases, with 9 bases left between them. This CDR3 is built from 14 residues. Germline V gives CDR1 LNHDA, CDR2 SQIVND (reference sequence). The source of this sequence is a man aged 25 to 40 in good health and CMV-seronegative. This chain links TRBV19 with TRBJ2-2; D gene ambiguous. Sequenced sample: PBMCs. The CDR3 nucleotides are TGTGCCAGTAGTGACATGAGAAACACCGGGGAGCTGTTTTTT. This sequence encodes CASSDMRNTGELFF.